The 28 T cell receptor beta chains reported below all come from one sample, sequenced in a study of beta chain features in type 1 diabetes. Their antigens are not known. Broader study findings: Type 1 diabetes patients showed a moderate but significant shortening of TCRB CDR3s in all four CD4+ subsets.

Expressed TCRB transcripts were sequenced after all isolated RNA was converted to cDNA. Sequenced by immunoSEQ multiplex PCR; TCRdb stores in-frame clones only, minus some. The sample lists more than 550,000 clones, over 13% occurring once. Sequencing was carried out using naive CD4+ T cells from blood. These receptors were taken from a man younger than 30 with type 1 diabetes.

This clone was detected only a few times. The genes are TRBV6-6 and TRBJ1-5, with D perhaps TRBD1 (5 bases). With 2 bases removed from V and 9 bases from J, the gap between germline ends came to 11 bases. Germline lookup yields CDR1 MNHNY and CDR2 SVGAGI (reference sequence). The CDR3 runs 13 residues. The DNA of the CDR3 is TGTGCCAGCAGTTACAGGGGCTCGGGGCCCCAGCATTTT. As protein: CASSYRGSGPQHF.

The table lists this clone with a few counts. V gene TRBV7-3 combines with J gene TRBJ1-2; 8 bases are shared with TRBD1. J gave up 7 bases and V 5 bases, and 12 bases lay outside the gene matches. CDR1 and CDR2 (germline): SGHTA, FQGTGA. The CDR3 contains 15 residues. Written as DNA, the CDR3 is TGTGCCAGCAGCACCAAACCGGACAGGGAGGGTGGCTACACCTTC. Protein product: CASSTKPDREGGYTF.

This clone showed up just a few times. The J gene is TRBJ2-2, the V gene TRBV5-1, with TRBD2 matching over 7 bases. This CDR3 region has 15 residues. In germline, CDR1 is SGHRS, CDR2 YFSETQ. Trimming cost V 2 bases and J 6 bases; bases outside gene matches: 7. CDR3 coding DNA: TGCGCCAGCAGCTTACGACTAGCCAGGGCCGGGGAGCTGTTTTTT. Its protein is CASSLRLARAGELFF.

This clone was seen more than once but under ten times. This chain joins TRBV19 and TRBJ1-1, with D hard to call. V lost 0 bases to trimming and J lost 11 bases, with 10 bases between them. The germline V gene encodes CDR1 LNHDA and CDR2 SQIVND (reference sequence). This CDR3 has 12 residues. CDR3 bases: TGTGCCAGTAGTATAGACCAGGCTTGGGCTTTCTTT. It encodes CASSIDQAWAFF.

This clone occurred a few times. V and J are TRBV6-1 and TRBJ2-2; D possibly uses TRBD1 or TRBD2 (5 bases each). The germline V gene encodes CDR1 MNHNS and CDR2 SASEGT. Trimming pared 2 bases from V and 3 bases from J, leaving 16 bases between. CDR3 length: 17 amino acids. CDR3: CASSEQGSSSYTGELFF. The CDR3 DNA reads TGTGCCAGCAGTGAACAGGGTTCTAGCTCGTACACCGGGGAGCTGTTTTTT.

This clone has only a few counts. The rearrangement joins TRBV19 to TRBJ2-1; D uncertain. Per germline, CDR1 LNHDA and CDR2 SQIVND (reference sequence). V lost 4 bases and J 3 bases, leaving 7 bases between the germline ends. The CDR3 totals 13 residues. CDR3: CASSKGNYNEQFF. CDR3 DNA sequence: TGTGCCAGTAGTAAAGGCAACTACAATGAGCAGTTCTTC.

This clone has a handful of counts. Other DNA sequences in the sample encode the same CDR3. The gene calls are TRBV5-1 and TRBJ2-5, with 7 nucleotides matching TRBD1. The germline gives CDR1 SGHRS, CDR2 YFSETQ. V was pared by 4 bases and J by 3 bases, with 3 bases of the junction left unmatched. The CDR3 consists of 13 residues. CDR3 sequence: CASSLGTEETQYF. The CDR3 DNA follows: TGCGCCAGCAGCCTCGGGACAGAAGAGACCCAGTACTTC.

This clone has more than one count but fewer than ten. This rearrangement joins TRBV30 to TRBJ2-5, with D possibly TRBD1 on 6 matching bases. Trimming removed 2 bases at V and 2 bases at J, with 12 bases between. Germline-derived CDR1 and CDR2 are GTSNPN and SVGIG (reference sequence). The CDR3 has 14 amino acids. This CDR3 reads CAWSLGTHQETQYF. In DNA form, the CDR3 reads TGTGCCTGGAGTCTTGGGACACATCAAGAGACCCAGTACTTC.

The J gene is TRBJ1-5, the V gene TRBV6-6; 7 bases are shared with TRBD1. V trimming: 9 bases; J trimming: 6 bases; junction bases outside the gene matches: 5. Germline CDR1 MNHNY, CDR2 SVGAGI (reference sequence). CDR3 length: 12 residues. Written as DNA, the CDR3 is TGTGCCAGTGACAGGGCGGGTCAGCCCCAGCATTTT. It codes for CASDRAGQPQHF.

The chain employs TRBV30 and TRBJ2-7, with D possibly matching TRBD1 (6 bases). V was shortened by 0 bases and J by 2 bases, with 14 bases between the two germline ends. The length of the CDR3 is 15 residues. Germline V CDR1 and CDR2: GTSNPN, SVGIG (reference sequence). CDR3 amino acids: CAWSVGTYPPYEQYF. The CDR3 bases are TGTGCCTGGAGTGTAGGGACATACCCGCCCTACGAGCAGTACTTC.

This chain connects TRBV5-4 to TRBJ2-3; 9 bases map to TRBD2. Trimming removed 1 base from V and 2 bases from J; junction bases left unmatched: 2. This CDR3 region has 15 residues. Germline values: CDR1 SGHNT, CDR2 YYREEE (reference sequence). The CDR3 sequence is CASSLRLADTDTQYF. In nucleotides, the CDR3 is TGTGCCAGCAGCTTGAGACTAGCGGACACAGATACGCAGTATTTT.

Note on this clone: In the same sample, other DNA sequences code for this CDR3. The genes are TRBV30 and TRBJ2-3, with 9 bases lining up with TRBD2. Germline trimming cut 0 bases from V and 0 bases from J; bases unmatched to any gene: 1. Germline CDR1 reads GTSNPN; CDR2 reads SVGIG (reference sequence). This CDR3 is 15 amino acids long. The CDR3 region is CAWSVAGGSTDTQYF. CDR3 nucleotide sequence: TGTGCCTGGAGTGTAGCGGGAGGAAGCACAGATACGCAGTATTTT.

A few counts support this clone. V gene TRBV2 combines with J gene TRBJ2-5, with D unresolved. Per the germline V gene, CDR1 is SNHLY and CDR2 is FYNNEI. Trimming took off 6 bases at V and 5 bases at J, with 10 bases between the two ends. The CDR3 loop spans 12 amino acids. CDR3 DNA: TGTGCCAGCAGCTATCGTATGGAGACCCAGTACTTC. This encodes CASSYRMETQYF.

V and J are TRBV6-6 and TRBJ1-5; D not resolved. Trimming removed 7 bases from V and 4 bases from J, with 11 bases in between. Germline V gene data show CDR1 as MNHNY and CDR2 as SVGAGI (reference sequence). The CDR3 has 13 amino acids. CDR3: CASTMTVNQPQHF. Written as DNA, the CDR3 is TGTGCCAGCACCATGACGGTAAATCAGCCCCAGCATTTT.

This clone was seen more than once but under ten times. This chain connects TRBV7-2 to TRBJ2-3; D is ambiguous. The CDR3 sequence is 14 residues long. Germline V gene lookup returns CDR1 SGHTA and CDR2 FQGNSA. V lost 0 bases and J lost 4, with 8 bases in between. CDR3 DNA sequence: TGTGCCAGCAGCTTAGCTAGTAGTGCAGATACGCAGTATTTT. Protein: CASSLASSADTQYF.

In this sample, this clone turned up once. The rearrangement joins TRBV19 to TRBJ2-7; D is unclear. V gave up 3 bases and J gave up 7 bases, with 10 bases separating them. Germline V gives CDR1 LNHDA, CDR2 SQIVND (reference sequence). The length of the CDR3 is 12 residues. The CDR3: CASSMAGREQYF. The CDR3 DNA sequence: TGTGCCAGTAGTATGGCCGGGCGAGAGCAGTACTTC. The full variable domain, completed using reference TRBV19 and TRBJ2-7, is DGGITQSPKYLFRKEGQNVTLSCEQNLNHDAMYWYRQDPGQGLRLIYYSQIVNDFQKGDIAEGYSVSREKKESFPLTVTSAQKNPTAFYLCASSMAGREQYFGPGTRLTVT.

There are a few counts of this clone. Relative to the germline gene, one junction end is altered; a read error may explain this. V and J are TRBV7-7 and TRBJ1-4; D not certain. This CDR3 spans 13 amino acids. The germline gives CDR1 SSHAT, CDR2 FNYEAQ (reference sequence). The CDR3 bases are TGTGCTAGCAGCATAGGACGTGATGAAAAACTGTTTTTT. This translates into CASSIGRDEKLFF.

This chain joins TRBV30 and TRBJ2-1; D is ambiguous. Germline CDR1 reads GTSNPN; CDR2 reads SVGIG (reference sequence). Trimming removed 1 base at V and 0 bases at J, with 10 bases between. CDR3 length: 15 residues. The CDR3 bases are TGTGCCTGGAGTGGAGACACTAACTCCTACAATGAGCAGTTCTTC. It translates to CAWSGDTNSYNEQFF.

The chain couples TRBV18 to TRBJ2-1; D not resolved. The ends were cut back, 0 bases at V and 0 bases at J, with 3 bases in the middle. The length of the CDR3 is 14 residues. Germline CDR1 is KGHSH and CDR2 is LQKENI. CDR3 DNA: TGTGCCAGCTCACCACCGAACTCCTACAATGAGCAGTTCTTC. Protein: CASSPPNSYNEQFF.

This clone was seen more than once but under ten times. The rearrangement uses TRBV5-6 and TRBJ2-1, with 9 bases that match TRBD2. The CDR3 loop spans 17 amino acids. Trimming removed 2 bases from V and 0 bases from J; junction bases left unmatched: 6. Germline V gene data show CDR1 as SGHDT and CDR2 as YYEEEE. The CDR3 DNA reads TGTGCCAGCAGCTTACTAGCGGGTGCGAGCTCCTACAATGAGCAGTTCTTC. It translates to CASSLLAGASSYNEQFF.

Only a few counts were recorded for this clone. The V and J genes are TRBV30 and TRBJ2-1, with D unclear. V was cut by 0 bases and J by 4 bases, with 7 bases left in between. This CDR3 has 13 residues. The germline gives CDR1 GTSNPN, CDR2 SVGIG (reference sequence). The CDR3 DNA follows: TGTGCCTGGAGTGTCGCTAGGTACAATGAGCAGTTCTTC. Translating gives CAWSVARYNEQFF. Looking up the rest from reference TRBV30 and TRBJ2-1 gives the full variable domain: SQTIHQWPATLVQPVGSPLSLECTVEGTSNPNLYWYRQAAGRGLQLLFYSVGIGQISSEVPQNLSASRPQDRQFILSSKKLLLSDSGFYLCAWSVARYNEQFFGPGTRLTVL.

This chain connects TRBV7-2 to TRBJ2-4, with 9 bases that match TRBD1. The J segment lost 4 bases and the V segment lost 8 bases, leaving 9 bases of the junction unmatched. This CDR3 has 15 amino acids. In germline, CDR1 is SGHTA, CDR2 FQGNSA. In DNA form, the CDR3 reads TGTGCCAGCCGAACATCCGGGACAGGGAAAAACATTCAGTACTTC. Amino acid sequence: CASRTSGTGKNIQYF. The whole variable domain, remainder taken from reference TRBV7-2 and TRBJ2-4, is GAGVSQSPSNKVTEKGKDVELRCDPISGHTALYWYRQSLGQGLEFLIYFQGNSAPDKSGLPSDRFSAERTGGSVSTLTIQRTQQEDSAVYLCASRTSGTGKNIQYFGAGTRLSVL.

This clone has only a few counts. The chain joins TRBV2 to TRBJ1-2; D uncertain. The V end was cut by 3 bases, the J end by 5 bases, with 19 bases between. Germline CDR1 SNHLY, CDR2 FYNNEI. This CDR3 is built from 16 residues. The CDR3 region is CASSEGILDRGYGYTF. DNA of the CDR3: TGTGCCAGCAGTGAGGGGATCCTTGACCGGGGATATGGCTACACCTTC. The full variable domain, in which reference TRBV2 and TRBJ1-2 provide the parts outside the CDR3, is EPEVTQTPSHQVTQMGQEVILRCVPISNHLYFYWYRQILGQKVEFLVSFYNNEISEKSEIFDDQFSVERPDGSNFTLKIRSTKLEDSAMYFCASSEGILDRGYGYTFGSGTRLTVV.

The chain recombines TRBV30 with TRBJ2-4; TRBD2 agrees at 8 bases. The germline gives CDR1 GTSNPN, CDR2 SVGIG (reference sequence). Germline trimming cut 1 base from V and 1 base from J; bases unmatched to any gene: 6. The CDR3 extends over 16 amino acids. The CDR3 bases are TGTGCCTGGAGTGGTCGGGGGGGACGCGCCAAAAACATTCAGTACTTC. Protein: CAWSGRGGRAKNIQYF.

This clone was detected only a few times. The chain combines TRBV4-3 with TRBJ2-3; TRBD2 might be the D (6 bases). The CDR3 is made up of 18 amino acids. V gave up 0 bases and J gave up 2 bases, with 18 bases separating them. Germline CDR1 LGHNA, CDR2 YSLEER. For the CDR3, the DNA is TGCGCCAGCAGCCAAGATTCGATCGGGGGTCACGTCACAGATACGCAGTATTTT. Encoded protein: CASSQDSIGGHVTDTQYF.

In this sample, this clone turned up a few times. This chain connects TRBV19 to TRBJ2-5; D perhaps matches TRBD2 (5 bases). V gave up 11 bases and J gave up 3 bases, with 16 bases separating them. The V gene's germline CDR1 is LNHDA and CDR2 SQIVND (reference sequence). This CDR3 has 13 residues. The CDR3 here is CAASFGVEETQYF. CDR3 DNA: TGTGCCGCTAGCTTCGGGGTGGAAGAGACCCAGTACTTC.

This clone was counted between two and nine times. V usage is TRBV30 and J usage is TRBJ2-3; 7 bases are a match to TRBD2. V dropped 4 bases and J dropped 1; count of bases not matched to a gene: 2. From germline, CDR1 is GTSNPN and CDR2 SVGIG (reference sequence). This CDR3 comprises 13 residues. CDR3 region: CAWNLAGTDTQYF. As DNA, the CDR3 is TGTGCCTGGAACCTAGCGGGCACAGATACGCAGTATTTT.

The chain employs TRBV9 and TRBJ2-1, with D perhaps matching TRBD1 (5 bases). Germline V gene data show CDR1 as SGDLS and CDR2 as YYNGEE. Deletions cut 2 bases from V and 4 bases from J, with 13 bases between. The CDR3 spans 15 residues. The CDR3 bases are TGTGCCAGCAGCGTTGGGGCGGTTCCTTACAATGAGCAGTTCTTC. Its translation: CASSVGAVPYNEQFF.